These 20 T cell receptor beta chains came from one sample sequenced in a study of cytomegalovirus exposure and HLA in healthy donors. The PCR made use of 60 Vbeta and 13 Jbeta primers. Assay used: immunoSEQ multiplex PCR; TCRdb lists only in-frame clones, some missing. The repertoire has about 140,000 clones, roughly 65% of them found once; the top ten carry 1.6%. The sequencing input was PBMCs. Receptors were obtained from a young woman in good health and CMV-seronegative.

On this clone: At one of its ends the junction is not consistent with the germline gene, which may arise from a read error. J is TRBJ2-1 and V is TRBV7-7; 7 bases are shared with TRBD2. The CDR3 runs to 15 residues. Germline CDR1 is SSHAT and CDR2 is FNYEAQ (reference sequence). The CDR3 spells CASSLGSGPYNEQFF. DNA for the CDR3: TGTGCTAGCAGCTTAGGTAGCGGGCCCTACAATGAGCAGTTCTTC. The full variable domain, with the rest looked up from reference TRBV7-7 and TRBJ2-1, is GAGVSQSPRYKVTKRGQDVTLRCDPISSHATLYWYQQALGQGPEFLTYFNYEAQPDKSGLPSDRFSAERPEGSISTLTIQRTEQRDSAMYRCASSLGSGPYNEQFFGPGTRLTVL.

This clone occurred a few times. This chain joins TRBV6-1 and TRBJ2-3, with D possibly being TRBD2 (6 bases). V dropped 4 bases and J dropped 1 base, with 9 bases sitting between them. The germline CDR1 and CDR2 sequences are MNHNS and SASEGT. CDR3 length: 14 residues. The CDR3 DNA follows: TGTGCCAGCAGTGTAGGAGGGGGCACAGATACGCAGTATTTT. It codes for CASSVGGGTDTQYF.

This chain connects TRBV7-8 to TRBJ2-2; 9 nucleotides line up with TRBD1. Looked up from germline, CDR1 is SGHVS and CDR2 is FQNEAQ. With 5 bases clipped from V and 5 bases from J, the junction kept 9 bases outside the gene matches. CDR3 size: 16 residues. The DNA for the CDR3 is TGTGCCAGCAGCGGTAGGGACAGGGTAGGAACCGGGGAGCTGTTTTTT. Protein sequence: CASSGRDRVGTGELFF.

The V gene is TRBV4-2, the J gene TRBJ1-5; weak D call: TRBD1 (6 bases). Germline loops: CDR1 LGHNA, CDR2 YNFKEQ. V lost 3 bases to trimming and J lost 1 base, with 13 bases between them. This CDR3 spans 16 amino acids. The CDR3 DNA reads TGTGCCAGCAGCCATGCATGGGGGCGGAGCAATCAGCCCCAGCATTTT. This codes for CASSHAWGRSNQPQHF.

This sequence joins TRBV2 and TRBJ1-2, with 8 bases matching TRBD1. Germline loops: CDR1 SNHLY, CDR2 FYNNEI. This CDR3 spans 13 amino acids. V shed 2 bases, J shed 8 bases, and the junction held 4 bases outside the gene matches. The CDR3 spells CASSEQGAGGYTF. DNA of the CDR3: TGTGCCAGCAGTGAACAGGGGGCGGGGGGCTACACCTTC. Variable domain in full (rest from reference TRBV2 and TRBJ1-2): EPEVTQTPSHQVTQMGQEVILRCVPISNHLYFYWYRQILGQKVEFLVSFYNNEISEKSEIFDDQFSVERPDGSNFTLKIRSTKLEDSAMYFCASSEQGAGGYTFGSGTRLTVV.

The chain recombines TRBV4-1 with TRBJ2-5, with TRBD1 matching over 10 bases. Germline values: CDR1 MGHRA, CDR2 YSYEKL. The trim removed 0 bases at V and 1 base at J, leaving 5 bases unmatched. CDR3 size: 17 residues. CDR3 residues: CASSQDSGTGAQETQYF. For the CDR3, the DNA is TGCGCCAGCAGCCAAGATTCCGGGACAGGGGCCCAAGAGACCCAGTACTTC.

This sequence joins TRBV6-1 and TRBJ1-3; D not resolved. This CDR3 is built from 11 residues. Trimming took off 5 bases at V and 7 bases at J, with 6 bases between the two ends. Germline CDR1 and CDR2: MNHNS and SASEGT. The CDR3 bases are TGTGCCAGCAGTCAGATGAACACCATATATTTT. This gives the protein CASSQMNTIYF.

V and J are TRBV11-2 and TRBJ2-5; 12 positions match TRBD2. The end of the DNA aligns better with TRBJ2-7, so the J call may be wrong. Per germline, CDR1 SGHAT and CDR2 FQNNGV. The CDR3 sequence is 15 residues long. The CDR3 region has the DNA TGTGCCAGCAGCAGAGGACTAGCGGGGAACTACGAGCAGTACTTC. This gives the protein CASSRGLAGNYEQYF.

This clone was seen more than once but under ten times. Additional DNA sequences in this sample encode the identical CDR3. The rearrangement links TRBV18 to TRBJ2-5; TRBD1 is a possible D gene (6 bases). V shed 5 bases and J shed 5 bases, with 6 bases lying between them. CDR3 length equals 11 residues. The germline CDR1 and CDR2 sequences are KGHSH and LQKENI. CDR3 amino acids: CASSGGETQYF. DNA of the CDR3: TGTGCCAGCTCAGGGGGCGAGACCCAGTACTTC.

This clone was seen more than once but under ten times. The genes are TRBV2 and TRBJ1-3; D unresolved. Trimming took off 4 bases at V and 1 base at J, with 11 bases between the two ends. The germline gives CDR1 SNHLY, CDR2 FYNNEI. The CDR3 contains 15 residues. The DNA for the CDR3 is TGTGCCAGCAGTGTCGCGGGGAATTCTGGAAACACCATATATTTT. Its translation: CASSVAGNSGNTIYF.

This rearrangement joins TRBV21-1 to TRBJ2-5; the DNA was not used to check the table's D call, TRBD2. The J call could be wrong; TRBJ2-7 is a better fit for the DNA end. TRBV21-1 is annotated as a pseudogene. The CDR3 is made up of 18 amino acids. The CDR3 reads CASSKGLAGYLRRDEQYF. CDR3 in DNA: TGTGCCAGCAGCAAAGGACTAGCGGGCTACCTTCGGAGGGACGAGCAGTACTTC.

The V call is TRBV28, the J call TRBJ2-2, with 9 bases that match TRBD1. CDR3 length equals 14 residues. Unmatched junction bases numbered 6, after V lost 5 bases and J lost 8 bases. CDR1 and CDR2 (germline): MDHEN, SYDVKM. Here the CDR3 reads CASSTGTGMGELFF. The CDR3 region has the DNA TGTGCCAGCAGTACCGGGACAGGGATGGGGGAGCTGTTTTTT.

This clone came up a few times. The chain carries TRBV19 and TRBJ2-1, with D tentatively TRBD2 (5 bases). Between the trimmed V and J ends, which lost 4 bases and 4 bases, there was a span of 17 bases. The CDR3 runs to 16 residues. Germline V CDR1 and CDR2: LNHDA, SQIVND (reference sequence). CDR3 amino acids: CASSTYKSGLYNEQFF. The CDR3 coding sequence is TGTGCCAGTAGTACGTATAAGAGCGGACTTTACAATGAGCAGTTCTTC.

Here the CDR3 DNA reads TGCGCCAGCAGCTTGAACCAGGAAGGGAGTTCACCCCTCCACTTT. This gives the protein CASSLNQEGSSPLHF. The chain employs TRBV5-1 and TRBJ1-6; D unclear. There are 15 residues in the CDR3. Germline V gene lookup returns CDR1 SGHRS and CDR2 YFSETQ. Between the trimmed V and J ends, which lost 1 base and 9 bases, there was a span of 14 bases.

The chain links TRBV29-1 to TRBJ2-1; 12 nucleotides match TRBD2. This CDR3 region has 14 residues. Trimming took 7 bases from V and 6 from J; bases not matched to a gene: 7. Germline V lookup: CDR1 SQVTM, CDR2 ANQGSEA. CDR3 loop: CSALTSGRFNEQFF. As DNA, the CDR3 is TGCAGCGCTCTGACTAGCGGGAGATTCAATGAGCAGTTCTTC.

The chain recombines TRBV19 with TRBJ1-2; 9 nucleotides line up with TRBD1. Germline V CDR1 and CDR2: LNHDA, SQIVND (reference sequence). This CDR3 region has 14 residues. Trimming removed 5 bases from V and 8 bases from J; junction bases left unmatched: 9. The CDR3 region has the DNA TGTGCCAGTAGTTCCGGGACAGGGCTTATAGGCTACACCTTC. As protein: CASSSGTGLIGYTF.

The CDR3 loop is CASSLGENTEAFF. Written as DNA, the CDR3 is TGTGCCAGCAGCTTAGGGGAGAACACTGAAGCTTTCTTT. The chain carries TRBV5-6 and TRBJ1-1; D is possibly TRBD1 (5 bases). Germline lookup yields CDR1 SGHDT and CDR2 YYEEEE. The CDR3 is 13 amino acids. Trimming stripped 2 bases from V and 1 base from J, with 6 bases between.

The rearrangement links TRBV5-1 to TRBJ1-3, with unresolved D. CDR1 and CDR2 from the germline V gene are SGHRS and YFSETQ. The germline V and J ends were trimmed by 4 bases and 0 bases, with 14 bases remaining between them. This CDR3 region has 16 residues. The CDR3 loop is CASSPGLLSSGNTIYF. Here the CDR3 DNA reads TGCGCCAGCAGCCCGGGTCTTTTGAGCTCTGGAAACACCATATATTTT.

The chain couples TRBV28 to TRBJ2-7; 7 nucleotides line up with TRBD1. J gave up 6 bases and V 2 bases, and 10 bases lay outside the gene matches. The germline gives CDR1 MDHEN, CDR2 SYDVKM. The CDR3 spans 15 residues. The DNA for the CDR3 is TGTGCCAGCAGTTTACCCGGGGCCAGGGGGTCCGAGCAGTACTTC. Its translation: CASSLPGARGSEQYF.

The CDR3 nucleotides read TGTGCCAGCAGCATTGGGGGGTGGGCCCGTATCTCTGGAAACACCATATATTTT. Translated: CASSIGGWARISGNTIYF. The chain recombines TRBV5-6 with TRBJ1-3, with D possibly matching TRBD1 (5 bases). Looked up from germline, CDR1 is SGHDT and CDR2 is YYEEEE. This CDR3 has 18 amino acids. V was shortened by 4 bases and J by 0 bases, with 20 bases between the two germline ends.